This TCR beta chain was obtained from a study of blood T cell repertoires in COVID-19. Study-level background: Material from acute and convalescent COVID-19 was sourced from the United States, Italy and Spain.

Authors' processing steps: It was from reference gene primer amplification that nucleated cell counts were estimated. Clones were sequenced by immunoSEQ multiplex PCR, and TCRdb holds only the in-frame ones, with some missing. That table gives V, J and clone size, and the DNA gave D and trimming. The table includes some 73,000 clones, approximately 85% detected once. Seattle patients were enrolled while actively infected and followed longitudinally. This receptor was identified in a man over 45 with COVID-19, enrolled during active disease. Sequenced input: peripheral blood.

CDR3 coding DNA: TGTGCCAGCAGCCTGCTTACTCTAAGCCCGAGCTCTGGAAACACCATATATTTT. Its translation is CASSLLTLSPSSGNTIYF. This rearrangement joins TRBV11-2 to TRBJ1-3; D gene ambiguous. V lost 5 bases and J 0 bases, leaving 20 bases between the germline ends. The CDR3 has 18 residues. Germline V gene sequence: CDR1 SGHAT, CDR2 FQNNGV.